The rows below give T cell receptor beta chains drawn from one sample of a study of T cell responses to AZD1222 COVID-19 vaccine. Method: immunoSEQ multiplex PCR; TCRdb's copy keeps in-frame clones and lacks some. Recorded for this sample: over 130,000 clones. Sequencing was performed on peripheral blood. The receptors derive from an adult in good health. CDR3s include the opening cysteine and the closing phenylalanine or tryptophan. The D gene is left open where the match is weak.

j_call | d_call | v_call | cdr3_nt | cdr3_aa
TRBJ2-5 | NA | TRBV25-1 | TGTGCCAGCACCTTCGACAAGAACCAAGAGACCCAGTACTTC | CASTFDKNQETQYF
TRBJ1-1 | NA | TRBV6-2/TRBV6-3 | TGTGCCAGCAGTTACGCCACCGACGGGTACACTGAAGCTTTCTTT | CASSYATDGYTEAFF
TRBJ2-7 | TRBD1 | TRBV28 | TGTGCCAGCTCGGGACAGGTTGGCTACGAGCAGTACTTC | CASSGQVGYEQYF
TRBJ2-5 | NA | TRBV29-1 | TGCAGCTCCCTAGGTGGGGGCCAAGAGACCCAGTACTTC | CSSLGGGQETQYF
TRBJ1-1 | TRBD1 | TRBV3-1/TRBV3-2 | TGTGCCAGCAGCCAAGATAGGTCAGGGGGTAAGGCTTTCTTT | CASSQDRSGGKAFF
TRBJ2-7 | NA | TRBV14 | TGTGCCAGCAGCCAAGATTGGGCCGAGCAGTACTTC | CASSQDWAEQYF
TRBJ1-2 | NA | TRBV14 | TGTGCCAGCAGCCAAGGCTTAGGACACAACTATGGCTACACCTTC | CASSQGLGHNYGYTF
TRBJ2-2 | TRBD2 | TRBV4-3 | TGCGCCAGCAGCCAAGCAGAGACTAGCGGGGGGGCCCGATTTGCCGGGGAGCTGTTTTTT | CASSQAETSGGARFAGELFF
TRBJ2-1 | TRBD2 | TRBV10-2 | TGCGCCAGCAATTTGGCGGGGGGATACAATGAGCAGTTCTTC | CASNLAGGYNEQFF
TRBJ1-3 | TRBD1 | TRBV30 | TGTGCCTGGACCAGGGGGCTTGGAAACACCATATATTTT | CAWTRGLGNTIYF
TRBJ1-6 | TRBD1 | TRBV6-5 | TGTGCCAGCAGTTACTCCCGTCGACAGGGTACTTCACCCCTCCACTTT | CASSYSRRQGTSPLHF
TRBJ2-2 | NA | TRBV2 | TGTGCCAGCAGTGAAGTGGGTTGGACGGCACCCGGGGAGCTGTTTTTT | CASSEVGWTAPGELFF
TRBJ1-4 | NA | TRBV7-3 | TGTGCCAGCAGCTTAAGTTCGGGGGCAGGTGAAAAACTGTTTTTT | CASSLSSGAGEKLFF
TRBJ1-5 | NA | TRBV7-2 | TGTGCCAGCAGCACGGGACGGGGGTTTGGGCAGCCCCAGCATTTT | CASSTGRGFGQPQHF
TRBJ1-1 | NA | TRBV27 | TGTGCCAGCAGTTTTACGGCGCACACTGAAGCTTTCTTT | CASSFTAHTEAFF
TRBJ2-2 | NA | TRBV7-9 | TGTGCCAGCAGCTTAGTTACAGCGAACACCGGGGAGCTGTTTTTT | CASSLVTANTGELFF
TRBJ1-4 | TRBD1 | TRBV6-5 | TGTGCCAGCGCTTGGGACAGGGGTGAAAAACTGTTTTTT | CASAWDRGEKLFF
TRBJ2-3 | NA | TRBV24-1 | TGTGCCACCAGTGTGGGGGCGGTGGATACGCAGTATTTT | CATSVGAVDTQYF
TRBJ1-3 | NA | TRBV5-4 | TGTGCCAGCACATCACGTGGGGGGGCCAGCTCTGGAAACACCATATATTTT | CASTSRGGASSGNTIYF
TRBJ1-5 | NA | TRBV27 | TGTGCCAGCAGTTTAACGGCTGCTTATAGCAATCAGCCCCAGCATTTT | CASSLTAAYSNQPQHF
TRBJ1-2 | NA | TRBV6-5 | TGTGCCAGTCAAATGTGGGAGGGGAACTATGGCTACACCTTC | CASQMWEGNYGYTF
TRBJ1-1 | TRBD1 | TRBV30 | TGTGCCTGGAGAGGCGGGGACAGGGGGTTCGGCACTGAAGCTTTCTTT | CAWRGGDRGFGTEAFF
TRBJ1-1 | NA | TRBV7-9 | TGTGCCAGCAACTCCCTGGGACTCATGGCGACTGAAGCTTTCTTT | CASNSLGLMATEAFF
TRBJ1-1 | TRBD1 | TRBV29-1 | TGCAGCGGGGGACAGACGAACACTGAAGCTTTCTTT | CSGGQTNTEAFF
TRBJ1-3 | NA | TRBV9 | TGTGCCAGCAGCGCCCAAGGGGGCTCTGGAAACACCATATATTTT | CASSAQGGSGNTIYF
TRBJ2-7 | NA | TRBV5-1 | TGCGCCAGCAGCTTGACCGGGACGGTCTCCTACGAGCAGTACTTC | CASSLTGTVSYEQYF
TRBJ1-5 | NA | TRBV7-2 | TGTGCCAGCAGCTTAGGGGCGGATTTTAGCAATCAGCCCCAGCATTTT | CASSLGADFSNQPQHF
TRBJ1-1 | NA | TRBV7-9 | TGTGCCAGCAGCTTAGCAAGAGGAGGAGGATTGAACACTGAAGCTTTCTTT | CASSLARGGGLNTEAFF
TRBJ2-1 | TRBD1 | TRBV7-8 | TGTGCCAGCAGCTTTGGGACAGGAGAGATCCATGAGCAGTTCTTC | CASSFGTGEIHEQFF
TRBJ1-6 | NA | TRBV3-1/TRBV3-2 | TGTGCCAGCAGCCAGGGAGGGGACCCCTATAATTCACCCCTCCACTTT | CASSQGGDPYNSPLHF
TRBJ1-4 | NA | TRBV7-9 | TGTGCCAGCAGCTTCCGACAGACAGATAATGAAAAACTGTTTTTT | CASSFRQTDNEKLFF
TRBJ2-3 | TRBD2 | TRBV7-3 | TGTGCCAGCAGCCCACTAGCGGGGGGGCCTCATACGCAGTATTTT | CASSPLAGGPHTQYF
TRBJ2-7 | TRBD1 | TRBV7-8 | TGTGCCAGCAGCTTAGCGACCCCTGAGACAGGGGGCGAGCAGTACTTC | CASSLATPETGGEQYF
TRBJ1-2 | TRBD1 | TRBV10-3 | TGTGCCATCAGCGAGACAGGGAGTAACTATGGCTACACCTTC | CAISETGSNYGYTF
TRBJ1-4 | TRBD1 | TRBV2 | TGTGCCAGCAAGGCTACAGGGGGAACTAATGAAAAACTGTTTTTT | CASKATGGTNEKLFF
TRBJ2-3 | TRBD2 | TRBV11-3 | TGTGCCAGCAGCACCAGGACTAGCGGGGGAGCAAGCACAGATACGCAGTATTTT | CASSTRTSGGASTDTQYF
TRBJ1-6 | NA | TRBV7-2 | TGTGCCAGCAGCCTTGGGCTCTCCTTTAATTCACCCCTCCACTTT | CASSLGLSFNSPLHF
TRBJ2-3 | NA | TRBV7-2 | TGTGCCAGCACCCCGGGTTCAGATACGCAGTATTTT | CASTPGSDTQYF
TRBJ1-2 | TRBD1 | TRBV7-8 | TGTGCCAGCAGCCTGACAGGGGAGGGTGGCTACACCTTC | CASSLTGEGGYTF
TRBJ2-5 | TRBD1 | TRBV19 | TGTGCCAGTAGTATAGGAGGACAGGGGGTGCAAGAGACCCAGTACTTC | CASSIGGQGVQETQYF
TRBJ1-1 | NA | TRBV12-3/TRBV12-4 | TGTGCCAGCAGTTGGGGGGCTAGTACTGAAGCTTTCTTT | CASSWGASTEAFF
TRBJ1-5 | NA | TRBV4-1 | TGCGCCAGCAGCCAAGATGCAATAAGGGAGCATAGCAATCAGCCCCAGCATTTT | CASSQDAIREHSNQPQHF
TRBJ2-1 | NA | TRBV3-1/TRBV3-2 | TGTGCCAGCAGTCTAGGACTTACCAGAAGCTCCTACAATGAGCAGTTCTTC | CASSLGLTRSSYNEQFF
TRBJ1-2 | NA | TRBV30 | TGTGCCTGGAGTGTAGGGGCAAACTATGGCTACACCTTC | CAWSVGANYGYTF
TRBJ2-1 | NA | TRBV12-5 | TGTGCTAGTGCCCGGGGCAGGGGGGTCGACAATGAGCAGTTCTTC | CASARGRGVDNEQFF
TRBJ1-5 | NA | TRBV28 | TGTGCCAGCAGTTCGATGGGGGGGGGTAGCAATCAGCCCCAGCATTTT | CASSSMGGGSNQPQHF